The 28 T cell receptor beta chains in this list originate from one sample, sequenced in a study of Tregs in tolerant kidney transplant recipients. Some clones are missing from TCRdb's copy, which holds only in-frame ones; the method was immunoSEQ multiplex PCR. Found here are 62,000 or so clones, 95% to 98% of them singletons; the top ten hold 0.34%. This specimen consisted of Tregs from blood, obtained before the transplant. These receptors all come from a human donor who received a combined kidney and bone marrow transplant.

V gene TRBV2 combines with J gene TRBJ1-6; TRBD1 matches at 7 bases. Germline values: CDR1 SNHLY, CDR2 FYNNEI. V lost 7 bases and J lost 3; bases outside the gene matches: 6. The CDR3 runs 15 residues. CDR3 sequence reads: CASNFRGVYNSPLHF. The CDR3 DNA follows: TGTGCCAGCAATTTCAGGGGGGTCTATAATTCACCCCTCCACTTT.

This chain connects TRBV11-3 to TRBJ2-1, with 7 bases aligning to TRBD2. The CDR3 sequence is 19 residues long. CDR1 is SGHNT, CDR2 YENEEA, per germline. V lost 1 base and J lost 2; bases outside the gene matches: 14. The CDR3 nucleotides are TGTGCCAGCAGCTTAGCCGGACTAGTGGCCTGGGGGGCCTACAATGAGCAGTTCTTC. Protein sequence: CASSLAGLVAWGAYNEQFF. The whole variable domain, filled in from reference TRBV11-3 and TRBJ2-1, reads EAGVVQSPRYKIIEKKQPVAFWCNPISGHNTLYWYLQNLGQGPELLIRYENEEAVDDSQLPKDRFSAERLKGVDSTLKIQPAELGDSAVYLCASSLAGLVAWGAYNEQFFGPGTRLTVL.

J is TRBJ1-1 and V is TRBV9; D is ambiguous. V lost 5 bases and J lost 1, with 15 bases in between. The CDR3 runs to 15 residues. The germline V gene encodes CDR1 SGDLS and CDR2 YYNGEE. The CDR3 region has the DNA TGTGCCAGCAGTAAACGGGATTACGGGAACACTGAAGCTTTCTTT. Amino acid sequence: CASSKRDYGNTEAFF.

The chain has TRBV2 and TRBJ2-7, with D possibly matching TRBD2 (7 bases). In germline, CDR1 is SNHLY, CDR2 FYNNEI. The ends were cut back, 6 bases at V and 4 bases at J, with 19 bases in the middle. The CDR3 runs 15 residues. CDR3 nucleotide sequence: TGTGCCAGCAGACATAGGGGGGCCGGGAGGTACGAGCAGTACTTC. It specifies CASRHRGAGRYEQYF.

The DNA for the CDR3 is TGTGCCACCAGCAGAGCCCGAGGCCGGTCCTATGGCTACACCTTC. It yields the protein CATSRARGRSYGYTF. J is TRBJ1-2 and V is TRBV15; D ambiguous. Germline V gene lookup returns CDR1 LNHNV and CDR2 YYDKDF (reference sequence). The CDR3 has 15 residues. The V end lost 1 base, the J end lost 4 bases, and 13 bases lay between the germline ends.

This clone was recorded once. The CDR3 DNA follows: TGTGCCAGCAGTTATAGCGACGGGGGTGCAAAACTGTTTTTT. Amino acid sequence: CASSYSDGGAKLFF. The V and J genes are TRBV27 and TRBJ1-4; TRBD1 might be the D (5 bases). The germline gives CDR1 MNHEY, CDR2 SMNVEV (reference sequence). Trimming took 4 bases from V and 10 from J, leaving 16 bases between them. CDR3 size: 14 residues.

This clone was found once. The V and J genes are TRBV30 and TRBJ1-2; unclear D gene. The CDR3 spans 10 residues. Trimming removed 8 bases from V and 4 bases from J, with 8 bases in between. CDR1 and CDR2 from the germline V gene are GTSNPN and SVGIG (reference sequence). DNA for the CDR3: TGTGCCGGCAGAACCTATGGCTACACCTTC. As protein: CAGRTYGYTF.

This clone is a singleton in its sample. This chain uses TRBV2 with TRBJ1-1, with TRBD1 matching over 9 bases. Germline V gene lookup returns CDR1 SNHLY and CDR2 FYNNEI. This CDR3 spans 13 amino acids. Trimming removed 6 bases from V and 10 bases from J; junction bases left unmatched: 9. CDR3 region: CASSDTGGLRAFF. The CDR3 bases are TGTGCCAGCAGCGATACAGGGGGCCTTAGAGCTTTCTTT.

A word on this clone: One junction end does not reproduce the germline sequence, and a read error may be involved. The chain carries TRBV23-1 and TRBJ1-2; the D is unclear. TRBV23-1 counts as an open reading frame of uncertain function. This CDR3 is 10 amino acids long. Here the CDR3 DNA reads TGTCCGAGCCTTAACTATGGCTACACCTTC. Its translation is CPSLNYGYTF.

This rearrangement joins TRBV12-5 to TRBJ2-2, with TRBD2 matching over 13 bases. CDR3 size: 17 residues. Losses at the gene ends were 1 base for V and 6 bases for J; bases not matched to a gene: 5. CDR1 and CDR2 from the germline V gene are LGHNT and FRNRAP. Here the CDR3 reads CASGLARTSGSPGELFF. The CDR3 DNA reads TGTGCTAGTGGTTTGGCAAGGACTAGCGGGAGCCCCGGGGAGCTGTTTTTT.

The chain carries TRBV12-5 and TRBJ2-7; possible D gene TRBD1, 5 bases. CDR3 length: 13 amino acids. Germline V CDR1 and CDR2: LGHNT, FRNRAP. V lost 1 base and J lost 4, with 8 bases in between. The CDR3 DNA is TGTGCTAGTGGTTTGGGGGCAGGGTACGAGCAGTACTTC. This codes for CASGLGAGYEQYF.

The chain is built from TRBV15 and TRBJ2-1; D unresolved. CDR1 and CDR2 (germline): LNHNV, YYDKDF (reference sequence). CDR3 size: 13 residues. Between the trimmed V and J ends, which lost 1 base and 6 bases, there was a span of 7 bases. Here the CDR3 reads CATSRVVLNEQFF. The DNA of the CDR3 is TGTGCCACCAGCAGAGTAGTGCTCAATGAGCAGTTCTTC.

The chain employs TRBV4-1 and TRBJ2-4; possible D gene TRBD2, 7 bases. CDR3 length: 16 amino acids. Trimming stripped 1 base from V and 0 bases from J, with 10 bases between. The germline V gene encodes CDR1 MGHRA and CDR2 YSYEKL. This CDR3 is CASSQGRGGAKNIQYF. As DNA, the CDR3 is TGCGCCAGCAGCCAAGGAAGGGGGGGAGCCAAAAACATTCAGTACTTC.

The chain joins TRBV2 to TRBJ2-5; D not resolved. V lost 5 bases to trimming and J lost 3 bases, with 10 bases between them. This CDR3 is built from 13 residues. Germline V gene lookup returns CDR1 SNHLY and CDR2 FYNNEI. Here the CDR3 reads CASSLRMEETQYF. CDR3 nucleotides: TGTGCCAGCAGTTTGAGAATGGAAGAGACCCAGTACTTC.

With regard to this clone: A read error may produce the germline difference seen at one junction end. The V gene is TRBV25-1, the J gene TRBJ1-4, with TRBD1 matching 7 bases. This CDR3 region has 16 residues. Germline V gene lookup returns CDR1 MGHDK and CDR2 SYGVNS. The chain's CDR3 is CASSGGPGQPIERLFF. The CDR3 DNA sequence: TGTGCCAGCAGTGGAGGGCCGGGACAGCCTATCGAAAGACTGTTTTTT.

A few counts support this clone. V usage is TRBV5-4 and J usage is TRBJ1-2; weak D call: TRBD1 (5 bases). Germline V gene lookup returns CDR1 SGHNT and CDR2 YYREEE (reference sequence). Trimming took off 2 bases at V and 1 base at J, with 12 bases between the two ends. CDR3 size: 15 residues. CDR3: CASSFLGHLNYGYTF. CDR3 DNA sequence: TGTGCCAGCAGCTTCCTCGGACATCTTAACTATGGCTACACCTTC.

The chain is built from TRBV7-3 and TRBJ2-1; possible D gene TRBD2, 6 bases. V was pared by 3 bases and J by 7 bases, with 16 bases between. In germline, CDR1 is SGHTA, CDR2 FQGTGA. This CDR3 region has 15 residues. CDR3 bases: TGTGCCAGCAGCTTCGGCCAGGGAGGTTGGAATGAGCAGTTCTTC. Its protein product is CASSFGQGGWNEQFF. Combining the CDR3 with reference TRBV7-3 and TRBJ2-1 gives the whole variable domain GAGVSQTPSNKVTEKGKYVELRCDPISGHTALYWYRQSLGQGPEFLIYFQGTGAADDSGLPNDRFFAVRPEGSVSTLKIQRTERGDSAVYLCASSFGQGGWNEQFFGPGTRLTVL.

This chain joins TRBV11-3 and TRBJ2-7, with 9 bases matching TRBD2. Trimming at V came to 6 bases and at J to 5 bases, leaving 5 bases not matched to a gene. This CDR3 is built from 13 residues. Germline assignment: CDR1 SGHNT and CDR2 YENEEA. The CDR3 is CASSPGLAHEQYF. The CDR3 DNA follows: TGTGCCAGCAGTCCCGGACTAGCGCACGAGCAGTACTTC.

The genes are TRBV30 and TRBJ2-3; TRBD2 matches 7 bases. Per the germline V gene, CDR1 is GTSNPN and CDR2 is SVGIG (reference sequence). Trimming removed 0 bases from V and 5 bases from J; junction bases left unmatched: 8. This CDR3 comprises 15 residues. DNA for the CDR3: TGTGCCTGGAGTGTCGGGGAGGGCCATATAGATACGCAGTATTTT. Its protein is CAWSVGEGHIDTQYF.

The chain couples TRBV28 to TRBJ2-2; unclear D gene. CDR3 length: 15 amino acids. Looked up from germline, CDR1 is MDHEN and CDR2 is SYDVKM. Trimming pared 8 bases from V and 8 bases from J, leaving 21 bases between. CDR3 DNA: TGTGCCAGCGGCCGACCCGGGTCCCTACGAGGGGAGCTGTTTTTT. Amino acids: CASGRPGSLRGELFF.

This chain uses TRBV5-1 with TRBJ1-6; 9 bases map to TRBD1. The trim removed 6 bases at V and 10 bases at J, leaving 17 bases unmatched. The CDR3 sequence is 17 residues long. Per germline, CDR1 SGHRS and CDR2 YFSETQ. The CDR3 DNA reads as TGCGCCAGCACCTCCAGGGCCTTAGGACAGGGGACCTCACCCCTCCACTTT. This gives the protein CASTSRALGQGTSPLHF.

CDR3 coding DNA: TGTGCCACCAGCAGAGATCCCAGGGGGGCTGAAGCTTTCTTT. Translated, it gives CATSRDPRGAEAFF. This sequence joins TRBV15 and TRBJ1-1; 7 bases match TRBD1. V lost 0 bases, J lost 6 bases, and 4 bases stayed unmatched. CDR1 is LNHNV and CDR2 is YYDKDF in the germline V gene (reference sequence). This CDR3 has 14 residues.

The gene calls are TRBV5-1 and TRBJ2-7, with D perhaps TRBD2 (5 bases). Deletions cut 2 bases from V and 0 bases from J, with 9 bases between. The CDR3 has 14 amino acids. The germline gives CDR1 SGHRS, CDR2 YFSETQ. The DNA of the CDR3 is TGCGCCAGCAGCTTACAAGCGGCCTCCTACGAGCAGTACTTC. It encodes CASSLQAASYEQYF.

V usage is TRBV5-1 and J usage is TRBJ2-7, with D possibly TRBD1 on 6 matching bases. Germline lookup yields CDR1 SGHRS and CDR2 YFSETQ. The CDR3 covers 14 residues. V lost 0 bases and J lost 4, with 11 bases in between. CDR3 DNA sequence: TGCGCCAGCAGCTTGGTTTTCAGGGGATACGAGCAGTACTTC. Amino acids: CASSLVFRGYEQYF.

The chain combines TRBV1 with TRBJ2-3; the table assigns TRBD2, which was not confirmed against the DNA. TRBV1 represents a pseudogene. The CDR3 extends over 17 amino acids. The chain's CDR3 is CTSSQVGSDEGGYTQYF. CDR3 bases: TGCACCAGCAGCCAAGTAGGTAGTGACGAGGGTGGATATACGCAGTATTTT.

The genes are TRBV29-1 and TRBJ1-4; the match to TRBD1 covers 7 bases. CDR1 and CDR2 from the germline V gene are SQVTM and ANQGSEA. This CDR3 region has 10 residues. With 6 bases clipped from V and 8 bases from J, the junction kept 0 bases outside the gene matches. CDR3 loop: CSVGQEKLFF. Written as DNA, the CDR3 is TGCAGCGTGGGACAGGAAAAACTGTTTTTT. Combining the CDR3 with reference TRBV29-1 and TRBJ1-4 gives the whole variable domain SAVISQKPSRDICQRGTSLTIQCQVDSQVTMMFWYRQQPGQSLTLIATANQGSEATYESGFVIDKFPISRPNLTFSTLTVSNMSPEDSSIYLCSVGQEKLFFGSGTQLSVL.

The chain carries TRBV5-1 and TRBJ1-3; D gene unclear. V lost 6 bases and J lost 3, with 13 bases in between. Germline CDR1 reads SGHRS; CDR2 reads YFSETQ. CDR3 length: 14 amino acids. The CDR3: CASNGPGSGNTIYF. CDR3 coding DNA: TGCGCCAGCAATGGCCCAGGTAGTGGAAACACCATATATTTT.

The chain uses TRBV23-1 and TRBJ2-3; D gene uncertain. TRBV23-1 is designated an ORF whose function remains uncertain. Trimming took 4 bases from V and 0 from J, leaving 11 bases between them. The length of the CDR3 is 15 residues. CDR3 bases: TGCGCCAGCAGTCTTCGGCGGTCTAGCACAGATACGCAGTATTTT. Protein: CASSLRRSSTDTQYF.